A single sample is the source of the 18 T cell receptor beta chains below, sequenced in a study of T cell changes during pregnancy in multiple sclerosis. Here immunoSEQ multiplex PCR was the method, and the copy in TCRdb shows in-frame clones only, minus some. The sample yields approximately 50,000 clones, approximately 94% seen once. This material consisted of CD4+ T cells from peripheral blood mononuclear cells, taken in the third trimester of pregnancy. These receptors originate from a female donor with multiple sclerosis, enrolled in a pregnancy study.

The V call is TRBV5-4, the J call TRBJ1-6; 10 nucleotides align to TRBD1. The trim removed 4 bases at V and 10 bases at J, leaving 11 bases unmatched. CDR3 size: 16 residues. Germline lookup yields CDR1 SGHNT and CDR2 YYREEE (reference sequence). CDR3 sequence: CASSLPRGQGSSPLHF. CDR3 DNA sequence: TGTGCCAGCAGCCTACCCCGGGGACAGGGGAGCTCACCCCTCCACTTT.

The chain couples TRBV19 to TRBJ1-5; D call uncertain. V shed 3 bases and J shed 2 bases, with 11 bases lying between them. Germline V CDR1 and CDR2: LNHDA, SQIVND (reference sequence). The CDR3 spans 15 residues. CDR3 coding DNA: TGTGCCAGTAGTATCAGAAGGGAGGGCAATCAGCCCCAGCATTTT. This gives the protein CASSIRREGNQPQHF.

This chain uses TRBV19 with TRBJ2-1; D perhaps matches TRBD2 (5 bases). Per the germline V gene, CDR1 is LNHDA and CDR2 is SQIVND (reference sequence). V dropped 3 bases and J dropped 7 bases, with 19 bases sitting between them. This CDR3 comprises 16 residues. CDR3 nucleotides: TGTGCCAGTAGTATGTGGCTAGCCGCCATCGGGAATGAGCAGTTCTTC. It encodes CASSMWLAAIGNEQFF.

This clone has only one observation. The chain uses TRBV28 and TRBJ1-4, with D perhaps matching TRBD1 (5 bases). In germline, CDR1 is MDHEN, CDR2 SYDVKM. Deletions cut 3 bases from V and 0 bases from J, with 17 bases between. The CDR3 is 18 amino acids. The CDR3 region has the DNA TGTGCCAGCAGTTTTCTCGGGGGTTTGGGGCCAACTAATGAAAAACTGTTTTTT. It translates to CASSFLGGLGPTNEKLFF. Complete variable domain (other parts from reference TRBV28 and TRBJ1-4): DVKVTQSSRYLVKRTGEKVFLECVQDMDHENMFWYRQDPGLGLRLIYFSYDVKMKEKGDIPEGYSVSREKKERFSLILESASTNQTSMYLCASSFLGGLGPTNEKLFFGSGTQLSVL.

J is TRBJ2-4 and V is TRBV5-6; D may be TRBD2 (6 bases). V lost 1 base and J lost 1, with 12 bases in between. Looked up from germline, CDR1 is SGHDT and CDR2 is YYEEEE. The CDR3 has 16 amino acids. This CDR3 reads CASSLQGGAAKNIQYF. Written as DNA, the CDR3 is TGTGCCAGCAGCTTGCAGGGAGGCGCGGCCAAAAACATTCAGTACTTC.

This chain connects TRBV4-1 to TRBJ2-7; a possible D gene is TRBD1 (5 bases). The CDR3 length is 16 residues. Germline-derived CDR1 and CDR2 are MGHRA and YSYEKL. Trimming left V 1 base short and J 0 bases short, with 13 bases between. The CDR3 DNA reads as TGCGCCAGCAGCCAAGTGTGGCGACAGAACTCCTACGAGCAGTACTTC. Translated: CASSQVWRQNSYEQYF.

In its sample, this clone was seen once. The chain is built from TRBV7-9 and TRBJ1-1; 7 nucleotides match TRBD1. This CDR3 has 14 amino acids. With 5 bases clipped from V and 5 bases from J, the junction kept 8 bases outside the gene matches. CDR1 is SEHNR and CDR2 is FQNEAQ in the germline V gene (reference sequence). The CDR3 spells CASSTIQGWTEAFF. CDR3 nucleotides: TGTGCCAGCAGCACAATACAGGGGTGGACTGAAGCTTTCTTT.

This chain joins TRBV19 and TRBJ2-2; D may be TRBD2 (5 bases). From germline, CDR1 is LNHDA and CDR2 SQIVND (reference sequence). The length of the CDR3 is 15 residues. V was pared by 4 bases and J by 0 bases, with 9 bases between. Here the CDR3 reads CASSTRGSNTGELFF. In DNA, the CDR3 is TGTGCCAGTAGTACCCGGGGATCGAACACCGGGGAGCTGTTTTTT.

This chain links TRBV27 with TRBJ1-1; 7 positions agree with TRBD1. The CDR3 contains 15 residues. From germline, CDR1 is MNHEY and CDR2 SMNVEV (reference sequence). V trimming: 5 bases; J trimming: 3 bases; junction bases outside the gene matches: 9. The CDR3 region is CASSPRQGVDTEAFF. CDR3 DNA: TGTGCCAGCAGTCCCCGACAGGGAGTAGACACTGAAGCTTTCTTT.

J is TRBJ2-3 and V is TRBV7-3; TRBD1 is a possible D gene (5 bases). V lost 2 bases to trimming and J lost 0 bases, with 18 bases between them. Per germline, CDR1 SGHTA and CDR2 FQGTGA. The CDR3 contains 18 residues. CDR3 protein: CASSLRGGATRSTDTQYF. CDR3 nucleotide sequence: TGTGCCAGCAGCTTACGAGGTGGGGCTACCCGTAGCACAGATACGCAGTATTTT.

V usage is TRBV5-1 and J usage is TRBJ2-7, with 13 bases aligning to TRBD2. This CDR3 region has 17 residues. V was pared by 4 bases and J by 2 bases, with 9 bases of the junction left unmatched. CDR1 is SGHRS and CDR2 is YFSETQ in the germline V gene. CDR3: CASSPSKTSGRAYEQYF. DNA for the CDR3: TGCGCCAGCAGCCCCTCTAAAACTAGCGGGAGGGCCTACGAGCAGTACTTC.

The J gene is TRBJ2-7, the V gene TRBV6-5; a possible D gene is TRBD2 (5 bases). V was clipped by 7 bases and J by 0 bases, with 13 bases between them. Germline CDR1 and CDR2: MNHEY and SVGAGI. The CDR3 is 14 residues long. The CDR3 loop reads CASMRTPSSYEQYF. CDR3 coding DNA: TGTGCCAGCATGCGGACTCCCAGCTCCTACGAGCAGTACTTC.

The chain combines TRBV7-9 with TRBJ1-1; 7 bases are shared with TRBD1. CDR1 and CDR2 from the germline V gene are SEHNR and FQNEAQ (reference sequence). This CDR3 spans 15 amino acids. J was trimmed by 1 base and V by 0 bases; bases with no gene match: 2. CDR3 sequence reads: CASSLAAGGNTEAFF. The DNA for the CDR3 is TGTGCCAGCAGCTTAGCCGCAGGGGGGAACACTGAAGCTTTCTTT.

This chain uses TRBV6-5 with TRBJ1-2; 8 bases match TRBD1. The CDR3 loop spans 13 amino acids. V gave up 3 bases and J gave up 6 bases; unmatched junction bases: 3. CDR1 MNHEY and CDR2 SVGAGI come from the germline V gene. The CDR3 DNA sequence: TGTGCCAGCAGTTATGACAGGGGCCATGGCTACACCTTC. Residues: CASSYDRGHGYTF.

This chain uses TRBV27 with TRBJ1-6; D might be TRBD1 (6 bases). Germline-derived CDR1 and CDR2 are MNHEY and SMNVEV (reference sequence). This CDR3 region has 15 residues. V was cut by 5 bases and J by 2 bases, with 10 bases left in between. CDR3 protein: CASSKGGAYNSPLHF. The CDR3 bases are TGTGCCAGCAGTAAGGGGGGGGCCTATAATTCACCCCTCCACTTT.

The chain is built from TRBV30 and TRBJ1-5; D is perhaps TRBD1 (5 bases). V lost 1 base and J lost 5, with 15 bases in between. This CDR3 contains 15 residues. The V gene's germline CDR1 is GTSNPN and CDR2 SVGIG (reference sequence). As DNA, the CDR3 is TGTGCCTGGAGTGGGTCACAGGTAAACTATCAGCCCCAGCATTTT. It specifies CAWSGSQVNYQPQHF.

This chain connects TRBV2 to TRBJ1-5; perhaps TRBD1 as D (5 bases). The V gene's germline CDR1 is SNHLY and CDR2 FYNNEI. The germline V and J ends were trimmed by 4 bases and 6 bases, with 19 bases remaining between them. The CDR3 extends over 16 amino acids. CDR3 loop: CASSVQGSGHRQPQHF. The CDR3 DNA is TGTGCCAGCAGTGTTCAGGGCTCGGGTCATCGTCAGCCCCAGCATTTT. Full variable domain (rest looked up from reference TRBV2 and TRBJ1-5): EPEVTQTPSHQVTQMGQEVILRCVPISNHLYFYWYRQILGQKVEFLVSFYNNEISEKSEIFDDQFSVERPDGSNFTLKIRSTKLEDSAMYFCASSVQGSGHRQPQHFGDGTRLSIL.

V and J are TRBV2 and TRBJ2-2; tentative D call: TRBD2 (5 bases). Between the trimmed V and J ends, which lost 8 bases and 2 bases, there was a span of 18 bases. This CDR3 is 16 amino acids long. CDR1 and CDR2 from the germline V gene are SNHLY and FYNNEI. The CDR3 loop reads CASSAGWRVNTGELFF. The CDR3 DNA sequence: TGTGCCAGCTCGGCTGGGTGGCGGGTAAACACCGGGGAGCTGTTTTTT.